These 14 T cell receptor beta chains share one sample of origin, sequenced in a study of early T cells in non-severe SARS-CoV-2 infection. MiXCR, applied by TCRdb to the 5' RACE reads, yields one record per CDR3 protein. The repertoire holds about 35,000 distinct CDR3 sequences, approximately 5.1% seen once, with approximately 6% in the top ten. The sample in question was whole blood, obtained at baseline. All receptors derive from an adult who was a healthcare worker with PCR-confirmed SARS-CoV-2 infection or an uninfected control (not recorded which).

In this sample, this clonotype turned up a few times. The genes are TRBV15 and TRBJ2-1; 7 bases agree with TRBD2. The length of the CDR3 is 12 residues. V dropped 5 bases and J dropped 6; count of bases not matched to a gene: 1. The germline V gene encodes CDR1 LNHNV and CDR2 YYDKDF (reference sequence). CDR3 in amino acids: CATSGEGNEQFF. The CDR3 coding sequence is TGTGCCACCAGCGGGGAGGGCAATGAGCAGTTCTTC.

The CDR3 loop is CASSPGGEGYYEQYV. CDR3 nucleotide sequence: TGTGCCAGCAGCCCCGGGGGGGAGGGGTACTACGAGCAGTACGTC. The V call is TRBV11-2, the J call TRBJ2-7, with TRBD2 identical over 8 bases. The length of the CDR3 is 15 residues. The germline V gene encodes CDR1 SGHAT and CDR2 FQNNGV. V dropped 5 bases and J dropped 3; count of bases not matched to a gene: 9.

Ten or more counts support this clonotype. This rearrangement joins TRBV24-1 to TRBJ1-5, with D possibly matching TRBD1 (5 bases). Germline values: CDR1 KGHDR, CDR2 SFDVKD. V gave up 7 bases and J gave up 1 base, with 7 bases separating them. The CDR3 is 13 amino acids. The CDR3, as DNA: TGTGCCACCAGGGGGGGAAGCAATCAGCCCCAGCATTTT. This gives the protein CATRGGSNQPQHF.

This clonotype was counted between two and nine times. The chain uses TRBV3-1 and TRBJ2-3, with 10 bases identical to TRBD2. Trimming removed 1 base from V and 3 bases from J; junction bases left unmatched: 10. The CDR3 has 18 amino acids. The germline CDR1 and CDR2 sequences are LGHDT and YNNKEL (reference sequence). The CDR3 loop is CASSQGVLPAGGTDTQYF. DNA of the CDR3: TGTGCCAGCAGCCAAGGGGTTCTCCCAGCGGGAGGGACAGATACGCAGTATTTT.

Regarding this clonotype: A much more abundant neighbour one base away suggests this may be a read error. V usage is TRBV3-1 and J usage is TRBJ2-2; 9 positions agree with TRBD2. Germline V CDR1 and CDR2: LGHDT, YNNKEL (reference sequence). The CDR3 runs 16 residues. This chain's CDR3 is CVSSQGLAGITGELFF. The CDR3, as DNA: TGTGTCAGCAGCCAAGGGCTAGCGGGGATCACCGGGGAGCTGTTTTTT.

This clonotype was counted at least ten times. The J gene is TRBJ2-7, the V gene TRBV20-1, with 10 bases aligning to TRBD1. The CDR3 runs to 13 residues. Germline-derived CDR1 and CDR2 are DFQATT and SNEGSKA (reference sequence). Trimming cost V 5 bases and J 2 bases; bases outside gene matches: 3. The CDR3 loop is CSAPGTGAYEQYF. CDR3 sequence (DNA): TGCAGTGCTCCCGGGACAGGGGCCTACGAGCAGTACTTC.

This clonotype was observed at least ten times. CDR3 sequence reads: CSVRDVGTQYF. Here the CDR3 DNA reads TGCAGCGTTCGGGACGTGGGGACCCAGTACTTC. V gene TRBV29-1 combines with J gene TRBJ2-5; the D gene could be TRBD1 or TRBD2 (5 bases each). The CDR3 contains 11 residues. Between the trimmed V and J ends, which lost 5 bases and 7 bases, there was a span of 11 bases. Germline assignment: CDR1 SQVTM and CDR2 ANQGSEA.

The rearrangement links TRBV30 to TRBJ1-1; TRBD1 is a possible D gene (6 bases). This CDR3 has 13 residues. V lost 3 bases to trimming and J lost 1 base, with 9 bases between them. Germline loops: CDR1 GTSNPN, CDR2 SVGIG (reference sequence). The CDR3 region is CAWRGHSNTEAFF. CDR3 DNA sequence: TGTGCCTGGAGGGGACACTCGAACACTGAAGCTTTCTTT.

This clonotype showed up many times. The chain couples TRBV7-9 to TRBJ1-6, with D tentatively TRBD1 (5 bases). CDR1 is SEHNR, CDR2 FQNEAQ, per germline (reference sequence). The CDR3 contains 17 residues. V was shortened by 1 base and J by 8 bases, with 18 bases between the two germline ends. This CDR3 is CASSLEYAPGTDSPLHF. CDR3 nucleotide sequence: TGTGCCAGCAGCTTAGAGTATGCCCCTGGGACGGATTCACCCCTCCACTTT.

In its sample, this clonotype was seen a few times. CDR3 sequence (DNA): TGCGCCAGCAGCTTGGAGGGCCAGAGCTCCTACAATGAGCAGTTCTTC. It encodes CASSLEGQSSYNEQFF. The chain uses TRBV5-1 and TRBJ2-1; D is undetermined. The V gene lost 0 bases and the J gene lost 0 bases, with 10 bases spanning the gap. Per germline, CDR1 SGHRS and CDR2 YFSETQ. The length of the CDR3 is 16 residues.

At least ten counts were recorded for this clonotype. The V and J genes are TRBV24-1 and TRBJ2-7, with 7 bases aligning to TRBD1. Germline loops: CDR1 KGHDR, CDR2 SFDVKD. This CDR3 spans 15 amino acids. The junction had 7 bases not matched to a gene; V was cut back by 4 bases and J by 2 bases. In nucleotides, the CDR3 is TGTGCCACCAGTGACCCACAGGGGCCGGCCTACGAGCAGTACTTC. Translated, it gives CATSDPQGPAYEQYF.

This clonotype was counted ten times or more. This chain connects TRBV7-9 to TRBJ2-3, with 16 nucleotides matching TRBD2. The germline gives CDR1 SEHNR, CDR2 FQNEAQ (reference sequence). This CDR3 is built from 16 residues. The ends lost 5 bases at V and 6 bases at J; junction bases unmatched: 5. CDR3 coding DNA: TGTGCCAGCAGCACGGGGACTAGCGGGAGGGCCGATACGCAGTATTTT. It specifies CASSTGTSGRADTQYF. Using reference TRBV7-9 and TRBJ2-3 for the parts outside the CDR3, the full variable domain is DTGVSQNPRHKITKRGQNVTFRCDPISEHNRLYWYRQTLGQGPEFLTYFQNEAQLEKSRLLSDRFSAERPKGSFSTLEIQRTEQGDSAMYLCASSTGTSGRADTQYFGPGTRLTVL.

This clonotype was recorded at least ten times. The chain couples TRBV6-6 to TRBJ2-7, with a weak D call TRBD1 (5 bases). The CDR3 is 14 residues long. Per germline, CDR1 MNHNY and CDR2 SVGAGI (reference sequence). With 5 bases removed from V and 5 bases from J, the gap between germline ends came to 16 bases. The CDR3 DNA is TGTGCCAGCAGTATAAGACAGAAACAAAACGAGCAGTACTTC. Its translation: CASSIRQKQNEQYF.

The J gene is TRBJ1-4, the V gene TRBV3-1; 7 bases agree with TRBD1. Germline CDR1 reads LGHDT; CDR2 reads YNNKEL (reference sequence). The CDR3 covers 19 residues. V trimming: 0 bases; J trimming: 0 bases; junction bases outside the gene matches: 10. CDR3 in amino acids: CASSQDPHRTGSTNEKLFF. The CDR3 DNA is TGTGCCAGCAGCCAAGATCCCCACCGGACAGGTTCAACTAATGAAAAACTGTTTTTT.